The 8 T cell receptor beta chains below were found in one sample sequenced in a study of spatial heterogeneity in lung cancer. Time point specified: sample taken at primary tumor resection. In each case, whole RNA from tumor, nontumor lung or frozen PBMC was sequenced unsorted. TCRdb reprocessed the 5' RACE reads with MiXCR, giving one entry per CDR3 protein. Of 40,000 to 45,000 distinct CDR3 sequences in the sample, roughly an eighth were seen once. The source material was PBMCs, sampled at surgery. These TCRs come from a male donor with early-stage non-small cell lung cancer.

Many counts were recorded for this clonotype. This chain connects TRBV2 to TRBJ2-3; D may be TRBD2 (5 bases). V was cut by 3 bases and J by 2 bases, with 9 bases left in between. The CDR3 is made up of 14 amino acids. Germline V gene sequence: CDR1 SNHLY, CDR2 FYNNEI. The CDR3 protein is CASSDAGFTDTQYF. The CDR3, as DNA: TGTGCCAGCAGTGATGCGGGCTTCACAGATACGCAGTATTTT.

This clonotype showed up many times. This chain uses TRBV30 with TRBJ2-7; weak D call: TRBD2 (6 bases). Trimming took 5 bases from V and 6 from J, leaving 14 bases between them. This CDR3 region has 12 residues. Looked up from germline, CDR1 is GTSNPN and CDR2 is SVGIG (reference sequence). The CDR3 DNA sequence: TGTGCCTGGCGGGGGTTTGAGAGCGAGCAGTACTTC. Translated: CAWRGFESEQYF.

This clonotype has more than one count but fewer than ten. V usage is TRBV12-3 or TRBV12-4 and J usage is TRBJ1-1; D not resolved. Trimming pared 6 bases from V and 3 bases from J, leaving 11 bases between. This CDR3 has 13 residues. This CDR3 is CASSLSADTEAFF. For the CDR3, the DNA is TGTGCCAGCAGCCTCAGTGCAGACACTGAAGCTTTCTTT.

CDR3 bases: TGTGCCACCAGTGTATCGGGGGGCACAGATACGCAGTATTTT. This sequence encodes CATSVSGGTDTQYF. The chain couples TRBV24-1 to TRBJ2-3; D may be TRBD2 (6 bases). The CDR3 runs 14 residues. V gave up 5 bases and J gave up 1 base, with 9 bases separating them. Germline-derived CDR1 and CDR2 are KGHDR and SFDVKD.

This clonotype was found many times. The chain joins TRBV28 to TRBJ1-1; 8 bases match TRBD1. CDR1 MDHEN and CDR2 SYDVKM come from the germline V gene. V shed 8 bases, J shed 7 bases, and the junction held 12 bases outside the gene matches. CDR3 size: 14 residues. CDR3 DNA sequence: TGTGCCAGCGGAAAGCAGGGGGCATACAATGAAGCTTTCTTT. Translating gives CASGKQGAYNEAFF.

This clonotype was detected once. A clone one base away is much larger, so this may be a read error. This chain connects TRBV3-1 to TRBJ1-1, with D unclear. The CDR3 totals 18 residues. Germline V gene lookup returns CDR1 LGHDT and CDR2 YNNKEL (reference sequence). The CDR3 sequence: CANSPALGHLIMNTEAFF. DNA for the CDR3: TGTGCCAACAGCCCGGCTCTGGGTCACCTTATCATGAACACTGAAGCTTTCTTT.

The chain uses TRBV12-3 or TRBV12-4 and TRBJ1-5; D remains ambiguous. V dropped 3 bases and J dropped 6 bases, with 9 bases sitting between them. This CDR3 comprises 13 residues. CDR3 sequence (DNA): TGTGCCAGCAGTTTGGTTGAGTTTCAGCCCCAGCATTTT. As protein: CASSLVEFQPQHF.

The chain joins TRBV28 to TRBJ2-1, with TRBD1 matching 7 bases. The CDR3 extends over 16 amino acids. Germline V CDR1 and CDR2: MDHEN, SYDVKM. Germline trimming cut 1 base from V and 6 bases from J; bases unmatched to any gene: 9. The CDR3 nucleotides are TGTGCCAGCAGTTTATTGACAGGGACCTCCCCCAATGAGCAGTTCTTC. Residues: CASSLLTGTSPNEQFF.